The T cell receptor beta chain under discussion was sequenced for a study of T-cell memory formation after mild COVID-19. General study findings and limits: Prior to infection, memory already included some responding clones, suggesting cross-reactive memory joined.

TCRdb processed the 5' RACE reads anew with MiXCR; each CDR3 protein has one entry. The sample carries about 200,000 distinct CDR3 sequences, roughly 10% recorded once. Concerning this clonotype itself: The antigen is undetermined.

CDR1 MNHEY and CDR2 SVGAGI come from the germline V gene. V gave up 9 bases and J gave up 5 bases, with 10 bases separating them. The CDR3 totals 12 residues. The source is a man between 18 and 35 years old who had mild COVID-19 (a few samples of this study predate the infection). Cell type and time point are not known. The rearrangement joins TRBV6-5 to TRBJ2-2; D might be TRBD2 (6 bases). Sequenced input: PBMCs or a T cell subset sorted from them (not recorded which). This CDR3 reads CARGLGTGELFF. CDR3 sequence (DNA): TGTGCCAGGGGACTTGGGACCGGGGAGCTGTTTTTT.